The present entry profiles one TCR beta chain with its context. Its antigen remains unidentified. These data come from a study of cytomegalovirus exposure and HLA in healthy donors. The donors were members of the approximately 120-subject validation cohort (separate from the roughly 670-subject first cohort). General observations from the study: The study recorded 160 or so TCR beta chains that were cytomegalovirus-associated. In the roughly 130 validation repertoires, a later analysis found that first-cohort TCR clusters tended to co-occur. The classifier, whose performance was assessed in both the original and validation cohorts, reportedly diagnosed cytomegalovirus status with high specificity and sensitivity.

Measured with immunoSEQ multiplex PCR; TCRdb has only the in-frame clones, and not every one. The data show 57,000 or so clones, 91% seen once. This CDR3 is built from 19 residues. CDR1 LGHNA and CDR2 YSLEER come from the germline V gene. J lost 2 bases, V lost 4 bases, and 14 bases had no gene match. The clonotype comes from a woman in her 30s in good health and CMV-seronegative. This rearrangement joins TRBV4-3 to TRBJ1-3; 10 bases are shared with TRBD1. Sequencing was done on a sample of PBMCs. This CDR3 reads CASSRVDRGHTLAGNTIYF. The CDR3 nucleotides are TGCGCCAGCAGCCGGGTCGACAGGGGGCACACTTTAGCTGGAAACACCATATATTTT.